One and the same sample provided the 21 T cell receptor beta chains below, sequenced in a study of shared T cell receptors in the human thymus. Sequencing was performed with immunoSEQ multiplex PCR; in TCRdb, only in-frame clones are kept and a portion is missing. The sample includes under 850,000 clones, approximately 88% of them seen just once. This sample also appeared in a second study, on human thymus T cells.

Sequences were obtained from thymocytes. The receptor source for this set is a boy under two years old with a congenital heart defect.

The rearrangement joins TRBV25-1 to TRBJ2-5; TRBD2 matches at 7 bases. Germline CDR1 MGHDK, CDR2 SYGVNS. V was pared by 5 bases and J by 3 bases, with 6 bases of the junction left unmatched. The CDR3 spans 14 residues. DNA of the CDR3: TGTGCCAGCAGTCTACTTGCGGGAGAAGAGACCCAGTACTTC. Its translation: CASSLLAGEETQYF.

The chain recombines TRBV5-1 with TRBJ2-3, with 16 bases aligning to TRBD2. The CDR3 sequence is 18 residues long. Germline CDR1 is SGHRS and CDR2 is YFSETQ. V lost 4 bases, J lost 1 base, and 6 bases stayed unmatched. The CDR3 loop reads CASSHGTSGRARTDTQYF. CDR3 sequence (DNA): TGCGCCAGCAGCCACGGGACTAGCGGGAGGGCCCGCACAGATACGCAGTATTTT.

The rearrangement links TRBV30 to TRBJ2-7, with 9 bases matching TRBD2. CDR1 is GTSNPN, CDR2 SVGIG, per germline (reference sequence). The J segment lost 3 bases and the V segment lost 2 bases, leaving 8 bases of the junction unmatched. This CDR3 has 15 residues. In DNA, the CDR3 is TGTGCCTGGAGTCCCGGGAGCGGGAGGTTCTACGAGCAGTACTTC. Translated: CAWSPGSGRFYEQYF. The whole variable domain, remainder taken from reference TRBV30 and TRBJ2-7, is SQTIHQWPATLVQPVGSPLSLECTVEGTSNPNLYWYRQAAGRGLQLLFYSVGIGQISSEVPQNLSASRPQDRQFILSSKKLLLSDSGFYLCAWSPGSGRFYEQYFGPGTRLTVT.

This chain links TRBV15 with TRBJ2-1; TRBD1 matches at 12 bases. Germline trimming cut 2 bases from V and 7 bases from J; bases unmatched to any gene: 12. This CDR3 is 18 amino acids long. Germline values: CDR1 LNHNV, CDR2 YYDKDF (reference sequence). The CDR3 coding sequence is TGTGCCACCAGCAGACTCGCCCTGGGACAGGGGGCTCTGAATGAGCAGTTCTTC. Amino acids: CATSRLALGQGALNEQFF.

The gene calls are TRBV10-2 and TRBJ2-1, with 13 positions matching TRBD2. After removal of 5 bases from V and 8 bases from J, the junction contained 3 bases not matched to a gene. The CDR3 is 14 amino acids. Germline assignment: CDR1 WSHSY and CDR2 SAAADI. CDR3 sequence (DNA): TGCGCCAGCAGTCCCGGACTAGCGGGAGATGAGCAGTTCTTC. Amino acid sequence: CASSPGLAGDEQFF.

The chain recombines TRBV7-2 with TRBJ2-7, with 7 bases lining up with TRBD1. Germline V gene sequence: CDR1 SGHTA, CDR2 FQGNSA. V shed 3 bases and J 5 bases; nucleotides not matched to a gene: 13. The CDR3 contains 16 residues. CDR3 nucleotides: TGTGCCAGCAGCTTTCTTCCGCCAGGGGGTCCCCACGAGCAGTACTTC. Translation gives CASSFLPPGGPHEQYF.

The chain is built from TRBV28 and TRBJ2-4, with 12 positions matching TRBD1. V was clipped by 8 bases and J by 2 bases; unmatched bases: 10. Germline CDR1 reads MDHEN; CDR2 reads SYDVKM. This CDR3 is 17 amino acids long. The CDR3 is CASLGTGGAGTKNIQYF. CDR3 DNA: TGTGCCAGCCTTGGGACAGGGGGCGCAGGGACCAAAAACATTCAGTACTTC.

The V gene is TRBV30, the J gene TRBJ2-7; maybe TRBD1 (6 bases). Looked up from germline, CDR1 is GTSNPN and CDR2 is SVGIG (reference sequence). V lost 4 bases to trimming and J lost 2 bases, with 12 bases between them. The CDR3 loop spans 13 amino acids. CDR3 bases: TGTGCCTGGATTCAGGGGACAACCTACGAGCAGTACTTC. Its protein is CAWIQGTTYEQYF.

The genes are TRBV5-1 and TRBJ2-2; possibly TRBD2 for D (5 bases). V was trimmed by 4 bases and J by 1 base, leaving 14 bases between them. The CDR3 sequence is 16 residues long. In germline, CDR1 is SGHRS, CDR2 YFSETQ. CDR3 residues: CASSPFEGLNTGELFF. The CDR3 DNA sequence: TGCGCCAGCAGCCCGTTCGAGGGCCTGAACACCGGGGAGCTGTTTTTT.

The chain recombines TRBV18 with TRBJ2-5, with 7 bases aligning to TRBD2. The CDR3 covers 14 residues. Trimming took 3 bases from V and 0 from J; bases not matched to a gene: 1. Germline V lookup: CDR1 KGHSH, CDR2 LQKENI. This CDR3 is CASSPGGNQETQYF. DNA for the CDR3: TGTGCCAGCTCACCGGGAGGGAACCAAGAGACCCAGTACTTC.

This rearrangement joins TRBV28 to TRBJ1-2; TRBD1 matches 8 bases. This CDR3 is built from 18 residues. CDR1 and CDR2 (germline): MDHEN, SYDVKM. The V and J ends lost 0 bases and 7 bases, in that order; junction bases with no gene match: 16. CDR3 residues: CASSLCGPLETGEGGYTF. The CDR3 nucleotides are TGTGCCAGCAGTTTATGCGGTCCCCTGGAGACAGGGGAGGGTGGCTACACCTTC.

As regards this clone: Other DNA sequences of this sample code for an identical CDR3. The V gene is TRBV28, the J gene TRBJ1-2; 7 bases are a match to TRBD1. This CDR3 has 15 amino acids. Germline values: CDR1 MDHEN, CDR2 SYDVKM. V trimming: 6 bases; J trimming: 5 bases; junction bases outside the gene matches: 12. CDR3 in DNA: TGTGCCAGCAGGCCTTCGAACAGGGGCGTTTATGGCTACACCTTC. Its translation: CASRPSNRGVYGYTF.

This clone has only one observation. This chain joins TRBV10-1 and TRBJ2-7, with 9 bases fitting TRBD2. The CDR3 sequence is 15 residues long. The germline V gene has CDR1 WNHNN and CDR2 SYGVQD (reference sequence). V shed 4 bases and J 3 bases; nucleotides not matched to a gene: 7. CDR3 DNA sequence: TGCGCCAGCAGTGGGACTAGCGAGAAGAGCTACGAGCAGTACTTC. Encoded protein: CASSGTSEKSYEQYF.

The genes are TRBV7-2 and TRBJ2-5, with TRBD2 as a possible D gene (5 bases). Germline CDR1 SGHTA, CDR2 FQGNSA. This CDR3 spans 13 amino acids. V lost 5 bases and J lost 2, with 9 bases in between. CDR3 region: CASSVSGQETQYF. DNA for the CDR3: TGTGCCAGCAGCGTAAGCGGTCAAGAGACCCAGTACTTC.

The rearrangement links TRBV14 to TRBJ2-1; D remains unclear. CDR3 length equals 13 residues. V was cut by 3 bases and J by 5 bases, with 8 bases left in between. Germline CDR1 SGHDN, CDR2 FVKESK. CDR3 region: CASSHRGDNEQFF. CDR3 bases: TGTGCCAGCAGCCATAGAGGCGACAATGAGCAGTTCTTC.

V usage is TRBV19 and J usage is TRBJ2-3, with TRBD2 matching 9 bases. There are 17 residues in the CDR3. V shed 1 base and J 2 bases; nucleotides not matched to a gene: 7. Germline assignment: CDR1 LNHDA and CDR2 SQIVND (reference sequence). CDR3 bases: TGTGCCAGTAGTATAGTTGGGACTAGCCGATTCACAGATACGCAGTATTTT. Residues: CASSIVGTSRFTDTQYF.

The V gene is TRBV7-9, the J gene TRBJ2-5; TRBD2 matches 9 bases. The germline gives CDR1 SEHNR, CDR2 FQNEAQ (reference sequence). CDR3 length: 19 amino acids. Germline trimming cut 4 bases from V and 4 bases from J; bases unmatched to any gene: 19. The CDR3 DNA reads TGTGCCAGCAGCTGTTTGCCCGAAGGCGGGAGGGCCGGGGGAGAGACCCAGTACTTC. This encodes CASSCLPEGGRAGGETQYF.

The V gene is TRBV5-6, the J gene TRBJ1-5; D not certain. The germline gives CDR1 SGHDT, CDR2 YYEEEE. Trimming removed 1 base at V and 7 bases at J, with 6 bases between. The CDR3 runs to 12 residues. The CDR3 region has the DNA TGTGCCAGCAGCTTGCGGGGACAGCCCCAGCATTTT. Its translation is CASSLRGQPQHF.

The sample holds a few counts of this clone. The genes are TRBV29-1 and TRBJ2-7, with D possibly matching TRBD1 (5 bases). Germline V lookup: CDR1 SQVTM, CDR2 ANQGSEA. V was cut by 7 bases and J by 2 bases, with 9 bases left in between. The CDR3 runs to 11 residues. The CDR3 coding sequence is TGCAGCGCCCTGGGGCCCTACGAGCAGTACTTC. As protein: CSALGPYEQYF.

This CDR3 reads CASSGPIWLAGITGELFF. The CDR3 DNA follows: TGTGCCAGCAGTGGGCCCATATGGCTAGCGGGAATCACCGGGGAGCTGTTTTTT. The V and J genes are TRBV6-4 and TRBJ2-2; 9 positions match TRBD2. The germline CDR1 and CDR2 sequences are MRHNA and SNTAGT. V gave up 4 bases and J gave up 4 bases; unmatched junction bases: 13. The CDR3 extends over 18 amino acids.

The rearrangement joins TRBV5-6 to TRBJ2-7, with a tentative D call TRBD2 (5 bases). Germline V gives CDR1 SGHDT, CDR2 YYEEEE. With 4 bases removed from V and 2 bases from J, the gap between germline ends came to 19 bases. The CDR3 totals 16 residues. The CDR3 nucleotides read TGTGCCAGCAGCCTGCGGGTTGGCGGGTTCCCCTACGAGCAGTACTTC. It translates to CASSLRVGGFPYEQYF.